This T cell receptor beta chain was recovered during a study of technical replicates of blood from several donors. This table comes from immunoSEQ multiplex PCR, and its TCRdb copy is limited to in-frame clones, with some not included. The table lists approximately 94,000 clones, almost 97% of them singletons, with 0.35% to 0.45% in the top ten. Only one count was recorded for this clone. CDR1 is DFQATT and CDR2 is SNEGSKA in the germline V gene (reference sequence). The length of the CDR3 is 11 residues. V was clipped by 7 bases and J by 7 bases, with 13 bases between them. What was sequenced was T cells isolated from PBMCs. The sequence derives from a human donor in good health. The chain combines TRBV20-1 with TRBJ1-1; D perhaps matches TRBD1 (5 bases). CDR3 DNA sequence: TGCAGTGTAGAGCGACAGCTTGAAGCTTTCTTT. Translated, it gives CSVERQLEAFF.